The TCR beta chain under discussion was sequenced for a study of shared clonotypes between healthy human individuals. Here immunoSEQ multiplex PCR was the method, and the copy in TCRdb shows in-frame clones only, minus some. Among around 690,000 clones listed, less than 95% were seen once. V lost 3 bases and J 8 bases, leaving 9 bases between the germline ends. Germline V gene sequence: CDR1 SGHNT, CDR2 YYREEE (reference sequence). This CDR3 contains 12 residues. Material for sequencing was memory CD8+ T cells from PBMCs. Subset noted: CD45RO+ cells pooled with CCR7-negative TemRA cells. The rearrangement links TRBV5-4 to TRBJ2-1, with D perhaps assigned TRBD1 or TRBD2 (5 bases each). The TCR sequence derives from a man aged 18 to 29 in good health. Some clones in this sample may be carry-over from other donors' samples. The chain's CDR3 is CASSSRGDEQFF. The CDR3 coding sequence is TGTGCCAGCAGCTCGAGGGGCGATGAGCAGTTCTTC.